The sequence of this T cell receptor beta chain was determined in a study of graft-versus-host responses after intestinal transplantation. Looking at the study overall: Recipients uniformly received anti-thymocyte globulin induction, followed by tacrolimus and steroids for approximately 3 years. General study points: Circulating GvH clone levels at their peak were associated with HvG declines (early post-transplant). Allografts of patients with graft-donor T cell macrochimerism showed high graft-versus-host to host-versus-graft clone ratios. Some GvH clones appeared in ileal mucosa or blood before recipient bone marrow.

Sequencing was performed with immunoSEQ multiplex PCR; in TCRdb, only in-frame clones are kept and a portion is missing. The sample has 86,000 or so clones; 85% to 95% are singletons. CDR1 and CDR2 (germline): MGHRA, YSYEKL. The V end was cut by 2 bases, the J end by 4 bases, with 13 bases between. The CDR3 has 15 amino acids. In regard to this clone: Its target is not known.

This TCR came from a human donor who received an intestinal transplant. The V and J genes are TRBV4-1 and TRBJ2-3; D gene ambiguous. The sequencing here drew on unstimulated CD8+ T cells sorted from spleen or lymph node cells, taken before intestinal transplant. The CDR3 nucleotides read TGCGCCAGCAGCCAACCACCGGCAGGTGCAGATACGCAGTATTTT. Its protein is CASSQPPAGADTQYF.